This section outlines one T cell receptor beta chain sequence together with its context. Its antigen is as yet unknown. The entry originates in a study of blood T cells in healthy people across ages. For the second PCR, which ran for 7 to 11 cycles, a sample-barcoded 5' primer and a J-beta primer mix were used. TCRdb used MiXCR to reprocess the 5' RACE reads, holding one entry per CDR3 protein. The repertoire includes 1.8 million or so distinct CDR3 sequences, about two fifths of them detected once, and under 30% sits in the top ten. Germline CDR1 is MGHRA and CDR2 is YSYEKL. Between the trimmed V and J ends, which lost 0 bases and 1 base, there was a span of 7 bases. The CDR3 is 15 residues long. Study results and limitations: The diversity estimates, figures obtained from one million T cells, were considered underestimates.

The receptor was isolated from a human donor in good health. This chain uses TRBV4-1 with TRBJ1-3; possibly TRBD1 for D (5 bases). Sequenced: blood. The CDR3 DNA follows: TGCGCCAGCAGCCAAGACGACAGTTCTGGAAACACCATATATTTT. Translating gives CASSQDDSSGNTIYF.